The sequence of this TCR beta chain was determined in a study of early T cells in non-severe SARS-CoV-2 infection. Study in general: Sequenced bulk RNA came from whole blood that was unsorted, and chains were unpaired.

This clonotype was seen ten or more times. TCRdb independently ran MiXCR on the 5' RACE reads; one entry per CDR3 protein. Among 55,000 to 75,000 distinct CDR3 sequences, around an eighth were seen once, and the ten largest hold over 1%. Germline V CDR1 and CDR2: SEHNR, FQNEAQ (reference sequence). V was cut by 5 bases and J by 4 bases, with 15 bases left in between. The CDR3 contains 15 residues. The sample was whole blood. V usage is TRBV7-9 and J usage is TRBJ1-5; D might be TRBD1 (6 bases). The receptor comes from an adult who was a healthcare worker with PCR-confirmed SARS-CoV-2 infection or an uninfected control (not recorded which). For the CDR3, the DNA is TGTGCCAGCAGCACGGACAGCCTATGGAATCAGCCCCAGCATTTT. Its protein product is CASSTDSLWNQPQHF.